The following is a TCR beta chain sequence with its context. This clonotype was detected only a few times. No antigen is known for it. Base qualities are not recorded, but no much larger clone differs from it by a single base. Library creation used RT-PCR. Sequencing relied on an Illumina HiSeq 2500. Starting from the raw public reads, TCRdb applied fastp trimming at Q25, assembled clones with MiXCR and retained in-frame beta chains. Here each entry gathers all rows of one CDR3 protein and keeps the most common genes and DNA. This sample comprises 150,000 to 200,000 distinct CDR3 sequences, 9.2% of them detected only once. The ten largest make up around 9.9% of the sample. This specimen belongs to a study of response to subunit inactivated influenza vaccine (dated by TCRdb to the late 2010s). Notes on the research overall: Deep quantitative T cell receptor repertoire profiling was used in the study to track responses to a trivalent subunit inactivated influenza vaccine.

The germline V end is reduced by 2 bases and the J end by 7 bases; junction bases left unmatched: 7. The germline V gene (reference sequence) provides CDR1 LGHDT and CDR2 YNNKEL. Counted from cysteine to phenylalanine, this CDR3 has 15 amino acids. Only the CDR3 DNA stays, 45 bases, in frame from base 1. Results the study describes overall, beyond this receptor: According to the authors, only a limited number of new T cells may be recruited by each seasonal influenza vaccination.

The chain was built from TRBV3-1 and TRBJ2-7; 11 junctional bases match TRBD2. The source is a man in his fifties or sixties who received an inactivated influenza vaccine. Donor details come from another sample of the same person, matched by shared clones. The sequencing here drew on non-naive T cells sorted from PBMCs, taken on the day of vaccination. This specimen's cell subset or site label, interpreted: memory T cell fraction. The CDR3 protein is CASSQRLAGMAEQYF. Here is the DNA: TGTGCCAGCAGCCAACGACTAGCGGGAATGGCGGAGCAGTACTTC.